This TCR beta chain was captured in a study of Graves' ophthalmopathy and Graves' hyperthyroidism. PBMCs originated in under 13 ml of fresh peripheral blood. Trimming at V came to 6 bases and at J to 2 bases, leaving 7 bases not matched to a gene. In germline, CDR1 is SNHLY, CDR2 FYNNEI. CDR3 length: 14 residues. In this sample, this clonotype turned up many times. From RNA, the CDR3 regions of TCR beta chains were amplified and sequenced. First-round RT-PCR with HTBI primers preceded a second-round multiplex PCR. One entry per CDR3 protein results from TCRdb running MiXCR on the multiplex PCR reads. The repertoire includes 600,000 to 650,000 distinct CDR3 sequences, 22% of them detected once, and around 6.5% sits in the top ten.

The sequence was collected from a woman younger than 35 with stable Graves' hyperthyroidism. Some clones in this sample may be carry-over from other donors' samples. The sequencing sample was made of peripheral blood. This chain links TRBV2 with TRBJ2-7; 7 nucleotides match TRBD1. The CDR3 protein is CASSKGTEAYEQYF. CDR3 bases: TGTGCCAGCAGCAAGGGGACAGAAGCCTACGAGCAGTACTTC.